This T cell receptor beta chain was found in a study of regulatory T cells in long-lasting Graves disease. Documented time point: persistent/refractory GD, antithyroid drugs over 5 years with positive TRAb. There was RNA extracted from PBMCs, and the TCR library was made from it. Arm-PCR of CDR3 regions and iRepertoire HTBI primers were the basis on which TCR beta libraries were built. TCRdb redid the calling of the multiplex PCR reads with MiXCR, one entry per CDR3 protein. The sample carries around 450,000 distinct CDR3 sequences, about 22% recorded once. CDR3 length: 16 residues. Trimming stripped 5 bases from V and 1 base from J, with 14 bases between. Germline CDR1 and CDR2: SGHTA and FQGTGA.

This sample comprised peripheral blood mononuclear cells (PBMCs), obtained when the disease was refractory, from a patient treated with antithyroid drugs. The sequence was collected from a female donor with Graves disease. The chain joins TRBV7-3 to TRBJ2-2; D possibly uses TRBD1 or TRBD2 (5 bases each). The CDR3 DNA is TGTGCCAGCAGCGTCCGAGGGGTGGAGAACACCGGGGAGCTGTTTTTT. It translates to CASSVRGVENTGELFF.